A single sample gave rise to the 30 T cell receptor beta chains below, sequenced in a study of blood T cells in healthy people across ages. For the second PCR, which ran for roughly 6 to 12 cycles, a sample-barcoded 5' primer and a J-beta primer mix were used. MiXCR, applied by TCRdb to the 5' RACE reads, yields one record per CDR3 protein. The sample has 630,000 or so distinct CDR3 sequences, approximately 30% seen once. Material: blood. These receptors all stem from a woman over 75 in good health.

As regards this clonotype: A much larger clone differs by one base, so this may be a read error. This chain joins TRBV5-1 and TRBJ1-5, with TRBD1 as a possible D gene (5 bases). Germline V gene lookup returns CDR1 SGHRS and CDR2 YFSETQ. The CDR3 loop spans 15 amino acids. With 4 bases removed from V and 7 bases from J, the gap between germline ends came to 18 bases. The CDR3 sequence is CASSPSSQDGQPQHF. CDR3 coding DNA: TGCGCCAGCAGCCCGTCTTCACAGGATGGCCAGCCCCAGCATTTT.

This clonotype has ten or more counts. The chain is built from TRBV11-1 and TRBJ1-2; the match to TRBD1 covers 9 bases. V shed 5 bases, J shed 3 bases, and the junction held 7 bases outside the gene matches. CDR3 length: 15 amino acids. Germline V gene lookup returns CDR1 SGHAT and CDR2 FQDESV (reference sequence). The CDR3 DNA sequence: TGTGCCAGCAGCCAAGGAGGGACAGGGTACTATGGCTACACCTTC. Its protein is CASSQGGTGYYGYTF.

This clonotype was counted ten times or more. V and J are TRBV7-8 and TRBJ2-3; no clear D. V was pared by 1 base and J by 2 bases, with 13 bases between. This CDR3 has 16 residues. Germline V gene sequence: CDR1 SGHVS, CDR2 FQNEAQ. CDR3 bases: TGTGCCAGCAGCTTAGGTGCCAGTACATTCACAGATACGCAGTATTTT. It encodes CASSLGASTFTDTQYF.

This clonotype has ten or more counts. The chain has TRBV20-1 and TRBJ2-7; the D gene is possibly TRBD2 (5 bases). Looked up from germline, CDR1 is DFQATT and CDR2 is SNEGSKA (reference sequence). The V end lost 0 bases, the J end lost 0 bases, and 12 bases lay between the germline ends. The CDR3 has 15 amino acids. This CDR3 is CSARDVGLISYEQYF. The CDR3 DNA reads as TGCAGTGCTAGAGACGTAGGACTGATCTCCTACGAGCAGTACTTC.

This sequence joins TRBV12-3 or TRBV12-4 and TRBJ2-7, with 8 bases lining up with TRBD1. The CDR3 loop spans 15 amino acids. The trim removed 1 base at V and 3 bases at J, leaving 5 bases unmatched. Here the CDR3 DNA reads TGTGCCAGCAGTTTAGATGGGACAGGAGTCTACGAGCAGTACTTC. This gives the protein CASSLDGTGVYEQYF.

This clonotype was counted ten times or more. A clone one base away is much larger, so this may be a read error. The rearrangement links TRBV5-1 to TRBJ2-7; perhaps TRBD1 as D (8 bases). V lost 3 bases and J 5 bases, leaving 15 bases between the germline ends. Germline-derived CDR1 and CDR2 are SGHRS and YFSETQ. The CDR3 sequence is 14 residues long. The CDR3 reads CASSWGGTGDEQYF. In DNA, the CDR3 is TGCGCCAGCAGCTGGGGGGGGACAGGAGACGAGCAGTACTTC. Full variable domain (remainder filled in from reference TRBV5-1 and TRBJ2-7): KAGVTQTPRYLIKTRGQQVTLSCSPISGHRSVSWYQQTPGQGLQFLFEYFSETQRNKGNFPGRFSGRQFSNSRSEMNVSTLELGDSALYLCASSWGGTGDEQYFGPGTRLTVT.

The chain joins TRBV20-1 to TRBJ2-1; 8 bases map to TRBD2. This CDR3 region has 14 residues. Germline V lookup: CDR1 DFQATT, CDR2 SNEGSKA (reference sequence). The junction had 11 bases not matched to a gene; V was cut back by 0 bases and J by 13 bases. CDR3 residues: CSARDLPAGVGQFF. CDR3 nucleotides: TGCAGTGCTAGAGATCTCCCAGCGGGAGTGGGACAGTTCTTC.

V gene TRBV20-1 combines with J gene TRBJ2-5; maybe TRBD1 (6 bases). With 6 bases removed from V and 3 bases from J, the gap between germline ends came to 17 bases. Per germline, CDR1 DFQATT and CDR2 SNEGSKA (reference sequence). The CDR3 sequence is 14 residues long. The CDR3 protein is CSARRHYREETQYF. Written as DNA, the CDR3 is TGCAGTGCCCGCCGGCATTACAGGGAAGAGACCCAGTACTTC.

Many counts were recorded for this clonotype. This sequence joins TRBV7-9 and TRBJ1-1; perhaps TRBD1 as D (5 bases). Germline CDR1 reads SEHNR; CDR2 reads FQNEAQ (reference sequence). There are 16 residues in the CDR3. Trimming left V 5 bases short and J 4 bases short, with 20 bases between. CDR3 coding DNA: TGTGCCAGCAGCCCCTCCGGGGCCTTAACCAGCACTGAAGCTTTCTTT. It encodes CASSPSGALTSTEAFF.

This clonotype was recorded many times. The chain's CDR3 is CASSQDLGGGNEQFF. The CDR3, as DNA: TGCGCCAGCAGCCAAGATCTTGGGGGGGGCAATGAGCAGTTCTTC. V usage is TRBV4-3 and J usage is TRBJ2-1, with 7 positions matching TRBD2. This CDR3 comprises 15 residues. The ends lost 0 bases at V and 6 bases at J; junction bases unmatched: 5. The germline gives CDR1 LGHNA, CDR2 YSLEER.

The rearrangement joins TRBV20-1 to TRBJ2-3; D may be TRBD2 (6 bases). V was cut by 3 bases and J by 5 bases, with 15 bases left in between. The CDR3 totals 14 residues. Germline lookup yields CDR1 DFQATT and CDR2 SNEGSKA (reference sequence). CDR3 DNA sequence: TGCAGTGCTAGGGCCGCGGGATTTGAAGATACGCAGTATTTT. Protein product: CSARAAGFEDTQYF.

The table lists this clonotype with many counts. This chain joins TRBV15 and TRBJ2-7; D is perhaps TRBD1 (5 bases). This CDR3 region has 15 residues. Trimming took off 0 bases at V and 5 bases at J, with 14 bases between the two ends. The germline gives CDR1 LNHNV, CDR2 YYDKDF (reference sequence). This CDR3 is CATSRDFRVMNEQYF. The CDR3 DNA reads as TGTGCCACCAGCAGAGATTTCAGGGTAATGAACGAGCAGTACTTC.

The V call is TRBV5-5, the J call TRBJ2-5; 7 bases agree with TRBD1. This CDR3 is built from 15 residues. Germline V gene sequence: CDR1 SGHKS, CDR2 YYEKEE (reference sequence). Unmatched junction bases numbered 9, after V lost 4 bases and J lost 3 bases. The DNA of the CDR3 is TGTGCCAGCAGCGGGGGACAGTCGAGGAAAGAGACCCAGTACTTC. As protein: CASSGGQSRKETQYF.

This clonotype was detected ten times or more. V gene TRBV5-1 combines with J gene TRBJ2-1, with 10 bases identical to TRBD2. The CDR3 has 17 amino acids. Trimming at V came to 7 bases and at J to 6 bases, leaving 16 bases not matched to a gene. Germline loops: CDR1 SGHRS, CDR2 YFSETQ. CDR3 sequence reads: CASFQLAGAPGGNEQFF. In nucleotides, the CDR3 is TGCGCCAGCTTCCAGCTAGCGGGGGCCCCGGGGGGCAATGAGCAGTTCTTC.

At least ten counts were recorded for this clonotype. The chain is built from TRBV12-3 or TRBV12-4 and TRBJ2-1; possibly TRBD2 for D (6 bases). The CDR3 has 13 amino acids. V was clipped by 4 bases and J by 7 bases, with 11 bases between them. CDR3 loop: CASSSGTRNEQFF. The CDR3 nucleotides read TGTGCCAGCAGTTCCGGGACTCGGAATGAGCAGTTCTTC.

This sequence joins TRBV12-3 or TRBV12-4 and TRBJ1-4; tentatively, D is TRBD1 (5 bases). The CDR3 totals 11 residues. V was cut by 3 bases and J by 11 bases, with 7 bases left in between. The CDR3 reads CASSFGDKLFF. The CDR3, as DNA: TGTGCCAGCAGTTTCGGGGACAAACTGTTTTTT.

This clonotype appeared many times. The chain links TRBV2 to TRBJ2-7, with D unresolved. The CDR3 contains 12 residues. Looked up from germline, CDR1 is SNHLY and CDR2 is FYNNEI. Between the trimmed V and J ends, which lost 6 bases and 4 bases, there was a span of 10 bases. CDR3 coding DNA: TGTGCCAGCAGGAGCGACATATACGAGCAGTACTTC. Translated, it gives CASRSDIYEQYF.

In its sample, this clonotype was seen many times. The rearrangement joins TRBV12-3 or TRBV12-4 to TRBJ2-7; 11 nucleotides match TRBD1. The CDR3 is 15 residues long. V trimming: 6 bases; J trimming: 3 bases; junction bases outside the gene matches: 7. CDR3 bases: TGTGCCAGCAGCCCCGGGACAGGGGGAATCTACGAGCAGTACTTC. This sequence encodes CASSPGTGGIYEQYF.

There are many counts of this clonotype. V and J are TRBV6-5 and TRBJ2-3, with a possible D match to TRBD2 (5 bases). V dropped 2 bases and J dropped 1 base, with 10 bases sitting between them. This CDR3 contains 15 residues. Germline CDR1 and CDR2: MNHEY and SVGAGI. CDR3 residues: CASSYRGAGTDTQYF. The CDR3 nucleotides read TGTGCCAGCAGTTACCGGGGTGCTGGCACAGATACGCAGTATTTT.

There are a few counts of this clonotype. The chain uses TRBV12-3 or TRBV12-4 and TRBJ1-4; possible D gene TRBD1, 6 bases. The CDR3 runs to 16 residues. With 1 base removed from V and 6 bases from J, the gap between germline ends came to 15 bases. This chain's CDR3 is CASSLDSAGAYEKLFF. In DNA, the CDR3 is TGTGCCAGCAGTTTAGACTCGGCGGGGGCATATGAAAAACTGTTTTTT.

Notes on this clonotype: Since a much larger clone is just one base distant, this may be a read error. V gene TRBV10-3 combines with J gene TRBJ1-4; no clear D. This CDR3 is 13 amino acids long. Germline CDR1 is ENHRY and CDR2 is SYGVKD. The CDR3 is CTISGGSARGLFF. For the CDR3, the DNA is TGTACCATCAGTGGCGGGTCGGCTCGTGGACTGTTTTTT.

This clonotype showed up many times. The V gene is TRBV14, the J gene TRBJ2-5, with D possibly being TRBD1 (6 bases). The germline CDR1 and CDR2 sequences are SGHDN and FVKESK. Deletions cut 1 base from V and 4 bases from J, with 19 bases between. CDR3 length: 17 amino acids. CDR3 residues: CASSQGVAQGGGETQYF. The CDR3 region has the DNA TGTGCCAGCAGCCAAGGGGTGGCACAGGGCGGTGGAGAGACCCAGTACTTC. The full variable domain, its missing parts supplied by reference TRBV14 and TRBJ2-5, is EAGVTQFPSHSVIEKGQTVTLRCDPISGHDNLYWYRRVMGKEIKFLLHFVKESKQDESGMPNNRFLAERTGGTYSTLKVQPAELEDSGVYFCASSQGVAQGGGETQYFGPGTRLLVL.

The chain carries TRBV20-1 and TRBJ2-7, with D perhaps matching TRBD2 (6 bases). Germline V gene lookup returns CDR1 DFQATT and CDR2 SNEGSKA (reference sequence). The CDR3 is 12 amino acids. Trimming took off 6 bases at V and 4 bases at J, with 13 bases between the two ends. The CDR3: CSASTGEYEQYF. The CDR3 DNA sequence: TGCAGTGCCAGCACGGGGGAGTACGAGCAGTACTTC.

This clonotype was counted at least ten times. This chain uses TRBV6-6 with TRBJ1-2; D uncertain. The CDR3 loop spans 11 amino acids. V was pared by 5 bases and J by 8 bases, with 9 bases between. Germline assignment: CDR1 MNHNY and CDR2 SVGAGI (reference sequence). The CDR3 here is CASSPQIGYTF. CDR3 DNA: TGTGCCAGCAGTCCTCAAATAGGCTACACCTTC.

This clonotype was seen at least ten times. The CDR3 nucleotides are TGCAGTGCTGAGGCTACCTACAATGAGCAGTTCTTC. This codes for CSAEATYNEQFF. The chain has TRBV20-1 and TRBJ2-1; no clear D. Per the germline V gene, CDR1 is DFQATT and CDR2 is SNEGSKA (reference sequence). This CDR3 has 12 amino acids. The V and J ends lost 5 bases and 2 bases respectively, with 7 bases between them.

This clonotype was observed at least ten times. The chain links TRBV9 to TRBJ2-1; D not certain. V was clipped by 0 bases and J by 8 bases, with 12 bases between them. CDR1 and CDR2 from the germline V gene are SGDLS and YYNGEE. This CDR3 comprises 14 residues. The CDR3 sequence is CASSVVGLPHEQFF. CDR3 coding DNA: TGTGCCAGCAGCGTAGTTGGCCTACCACATGAGCAGTTCTTC.

The chain employs TRBV5-1 and TRBJ1-2, with 8 bases matching TRBD1. Germline V lookup: CDR1 SGHRS, CDR2 YFSETQ. The CDR3 consists of 14 residues. V trimming: 6 bases; J trimming: 4 bases; junction bases outside the gene matches: 8. CDR3 in amino acids: CASTQGGQGYGYTF. The CDR3 nucleotides are TGCGCCAGCACTCAAGGCGGACAGGGCTATGGCTACACCTTC. The whole variable domain, remainder taken from reference TRBV5-1 and TRBJ1-2, is KAGVTQTPRYLIKTRGQQVTLSCSPISGHRSVSWYQQTPGQGLQFLFEYFSETQRNKGNFPGRFSGRQFSNSRSEMNVSTLELGDSALYLCASTQGGQGYGYTFGSGTRLTVV.

The V and J genes are TRBV7-2 and TRBJ1-5; a weak D match, TRBD1 (6 bases). The CDR3 extends over 14 amino acids. Germline V gives CDR1 SGHTA, CDR2 FQGNSA. Trimming stripped 3 bases from V and 5 bases from J, with 11 bases between. The CDR3 DNA reads as TGTGCCAGCAGCTTGGCGACAGGTTATCAGCCCCAGCATTTT. The encoded protein is CASSLATGYQPQHF.

This clonotype was counted many times. The J gene is TRBJ2-1, the V gene TRBV7-2, with D possibly TRBD2 on 6 matching bases. Trimming left V 7 bases short and J 0 bases short, with 13 bases between. This CDR3 spans 15 amino acids. Germline V lookup: CDR1 SGHTA, CDR2 FQGNSA. CDR3 protein: CASTLGGDSYNEQFF. CDR3 coding DNA: TGTGCCAGCACCCTTGGCGGGGACTCCTACAATGAGCAGTTCTTC.

This clonotype was recorded many times. The chain recombines TRBV5-1 with TRBJ2-5; D may match TRBD1 or TRBD2 (5 bases each). The CDR3 length is 15 residues. CDR1 SGHRS and CDR2 YFSETQ come from the germline V gene. The ends were cut back, 3 bases at V and 4 bases at J, with 16 bases in the middle. The DNA of the CDR3 is TGCGCCAGCAGCTCCCGGGACGGACGTCGAGAGACCCAGTACTTC. Protein sequence: CASSSRDGRRETQYF.